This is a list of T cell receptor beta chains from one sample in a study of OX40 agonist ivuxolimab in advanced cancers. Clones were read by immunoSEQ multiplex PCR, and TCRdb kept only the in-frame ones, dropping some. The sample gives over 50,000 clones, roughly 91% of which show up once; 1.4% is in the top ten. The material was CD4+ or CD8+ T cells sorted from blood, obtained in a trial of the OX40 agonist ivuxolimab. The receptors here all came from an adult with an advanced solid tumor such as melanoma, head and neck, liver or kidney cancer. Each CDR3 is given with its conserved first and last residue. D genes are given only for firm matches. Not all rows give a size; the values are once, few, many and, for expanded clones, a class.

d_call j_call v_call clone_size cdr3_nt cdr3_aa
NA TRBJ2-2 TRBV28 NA TGTGCCAGCAGACGAACCGGGGAGCTGTTTTTT CASRRTGELFF
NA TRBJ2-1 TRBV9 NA TGTGCCAGCAGCCAAAGGGCCAACTCCTACAATGAGCAGTTCTTC CASSQRANSYNEQFF
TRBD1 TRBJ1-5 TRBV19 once TGTGCCAGTAGGACAGGGACGGGGCAGCCCCAGCATTTT CASRTGTGQPQHF
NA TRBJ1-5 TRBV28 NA TGTGCCAGCAGTCATGGGACATCATATAGCAATCAGCCCCAGCATTTT CASSHGTSYSNQPQHF
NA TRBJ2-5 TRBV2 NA TGTGCCAGTATGGGGCCGGGGGGCGTTGAGACCCAGTACTTC CASMGPGGVETQYF
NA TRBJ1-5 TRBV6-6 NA TGTGCCAGCAGTGCGGGACAATACAATCAGCCCCAGCATTTT CASSAGQYNQPQHF
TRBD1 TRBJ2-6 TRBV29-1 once TGCAGCGTTGAAGATTCGGGACAGGGTGGACCTGGGGCCAACGTCCTGACTTTC CSVEDSGQGGPGANVLTF
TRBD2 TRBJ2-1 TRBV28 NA TGTGCCAGCACCAGCACGGGGGGGTCGGACTACAATGAGCAGTTCTTC CASTSTGGSDYNEQFF
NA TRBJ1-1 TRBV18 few TGTGCCAGCTCACAGGGACAGAACACTGAAGCTTTCTTT CASSQGQNTEAFF
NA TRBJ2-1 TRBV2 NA TGTGCCAGCAGTGACTGGGGAGACGAGCAGTTCTTC CASSDWGDEQFF
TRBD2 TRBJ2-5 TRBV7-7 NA TGTGCTAGCAGCTCCCACCGGGGGGGAGGGCCGGGGACCCAGTACTTC CASSSHRGGGPGTQYF
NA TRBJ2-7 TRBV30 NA TGTGCCTGGAGTCTACTCGGGGACGAGCAGTACTTC CAWSLLGDEQYF
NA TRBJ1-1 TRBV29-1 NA TGCAGCGCTGACAGCTTGAACACTGAAGCTTTCTTT CSADSLNTEAFF
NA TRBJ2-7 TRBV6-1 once TGTGCCAGCAGCCGATCTCAGGGGACCTACGAGCAGTACTTC CASSRSQGTYEQYF
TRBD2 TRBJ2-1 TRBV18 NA TGTGCCAGCTCAATCACTAGCGGTTCCTACAATGAGCAGTTCTTC CASSITSGSYNEQFF
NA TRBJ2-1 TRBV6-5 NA TGTGCCAGCAGTTACCGAGGGAATGAGCAGTTCTTC CASSYRGNEQFF
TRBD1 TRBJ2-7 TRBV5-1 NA TGCGCCAGCAGCTCTGGACAGGGCCCAGCAACCTACGAGCAGTACTTC CASSSGQGPATYEQYF
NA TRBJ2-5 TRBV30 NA TGTGCCTGGATGGGCAGTAACCAAGAGACCCAGTACTTC CAWMGSNQETQYF
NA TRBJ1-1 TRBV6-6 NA TGTGCCAGCACCTCCCTCGGGAACACTGAAGCTTTCTTT CASTSLGNTEAFF
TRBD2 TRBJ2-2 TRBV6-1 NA TGTGCCAGCAGATTAGCGGGGGGCGGGGAGCTGTTTTTT CASRLAGGGELFF
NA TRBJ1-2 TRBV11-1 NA TGTGCCAGCAGCTTAGATTTTCGGACAAACTATGGCTACACCTTC CASSLDFRTNYGYTF
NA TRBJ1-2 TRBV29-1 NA TGCAGCGTTGAAGAGGGGAACATCGATGGCTACACCTTC CSVEEGNIDGYTF
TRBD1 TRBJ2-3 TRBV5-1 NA TGCGCCAGCAGCTTTCAAGTTCCCGGGACAGGGAGCGCAGATACGCAGTATTTT CASSFQVPGTGSADTQYF
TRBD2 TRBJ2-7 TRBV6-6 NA TGTGCCAGCAGTACCGTAAGCGGGAGCTCCTACGAGCAGTACTTC CASSTVSGSSYEQYF
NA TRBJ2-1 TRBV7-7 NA TGTGCTAGCAGCTTAGTGTCCAGGGGCCTTAGCTCCTACAATGAGCAGTTCTTC CASSLVSRGLSSYNEQFF
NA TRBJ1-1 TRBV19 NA TGTGCCAGTAGTAGGTCGGGAATGGTGAACACTGAAGCTTTCTTT CASSRSGMVNTEAFF
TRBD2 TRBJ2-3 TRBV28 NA TGTGCCAGCAGCCCCTCCGGCGGGGGGAACACAGATACGCAGTATTTT CASSPSGGGNTDTQYF
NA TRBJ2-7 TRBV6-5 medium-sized TGTGCCAGCAGTTACTCCGGATTAGCGGAGAGCTACGAGCAGTACTTC CASSYSGLAESYEQYF
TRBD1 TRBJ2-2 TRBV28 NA TGTGCCAGCAGTTTAGGGGACAGGGGGACTACCGGGGAGCTGTTTTTT CASSLGDRGTTGELFF
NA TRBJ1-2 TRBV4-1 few TGCGCCAGCAGCGGTAGGGGCCTAAACTATGGCTACACCTTC CASSGRGLNYGYTF
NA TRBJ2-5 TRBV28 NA TGTGCCAGCGGGGAGGGGGGGCAAGAGACCCAGTACTTC CASGEGGQETQYF
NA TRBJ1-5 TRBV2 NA TGTGCCAGCAGTGAACCCCAGGGAGGTCAGCCCCAGCATTTT CASSEPQGGQPQHF
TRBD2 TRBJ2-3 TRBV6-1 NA TGTGCCAGTGGCAGTAGCGGGGGGCTACACGGTACGCAGTATTTT CASGSSGGLHGTQYF
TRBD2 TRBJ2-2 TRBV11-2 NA TGTGCCAGCAGCCTCAACGTAGCGGGGCCCGGGGAGCTGTTTTTT CASSLNVAGPGELFF
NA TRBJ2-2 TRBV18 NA TGTGCCAGCTCACCACCCGTCCGGGAGCTGTTTTTT CASSPPVRELFF
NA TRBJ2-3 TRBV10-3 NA TGTGCCACTTGGCGCGATACGCAGTATTTT CATWRDTQYF
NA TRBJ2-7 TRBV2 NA TGTGCCAGCAGGGGGCCCGCTTACGAGCAGTACTTC CASRGPAYEQYF
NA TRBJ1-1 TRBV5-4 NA TGTGCCAGCAGCATGGGACCATTCTCGAACACTGAAGCTTTCTTT CASSMGPFSNTEAFF
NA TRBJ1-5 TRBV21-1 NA TGTGCCAGCACCCAGGTGGGGGGGGGTCAGCCCCAGCATTTT CASTQVGGGQPQHF
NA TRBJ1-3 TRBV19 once TGTGCCAGTAGTATTGTAGCTGGAAACACCATATATTTT CASSIVAGNTIYF
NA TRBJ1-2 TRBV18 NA TGTGCCAGCTCACCACGGGCCGTCGATGGCTACACCTTC CASSPRAVDGYTF
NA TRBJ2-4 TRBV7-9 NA TGTGCCAGCAGCTTACACCGGGACGGCATTCAGTACTTC CASSLHRDGIQYF
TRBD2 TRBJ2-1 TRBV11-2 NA TGTGCCAGCAGCCCCTGGGCGGGGGAGCCAAAGAGTGGTGAGCAGTTCTTC CASSPWAGEPKSGEQFF
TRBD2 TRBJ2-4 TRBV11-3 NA TGTGCCAGCAGCTTAGGGCGGGGGGCGGACATTCAGTACTTC CASSLGRGADIQYF
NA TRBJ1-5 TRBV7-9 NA TGTGCCAGCAGCACAGGGAGTAGGGGACAACCCCAGCATTTT CASSTGSRGQPQHF
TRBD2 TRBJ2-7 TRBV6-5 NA TGTGCCAGCAGTTACTCGGGAGGGAGCTTGGTAAACGAGCAGTACTTC CASSYSGGSLVNEQYF
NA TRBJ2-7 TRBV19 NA TGTGCCAGTAGTACCCGGGGGTCCAGCTACGAGCAGTACTTC CASSTRGSSYEQYF
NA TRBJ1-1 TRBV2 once TGTGCCAGCAGTAAAACGGGGGACACTGAAGCTTTCTTT CASSKTGDTEAFF
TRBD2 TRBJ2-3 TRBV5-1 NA TGCGCCAGCAGCCCCCGGGGGGGCGGGGATACGCAGTATTTT CASSPRGGGDTQYF